This passage covers 21 T cell receptor beta chains from one sample sequenced in a study of blood T cells in healthy people across ages. Sample-barcoded 5' priming and a J-beta primer mix drove a second PCR of about 6 to 12 cycles. MiXCR was run by TCRdb on the 5' RACE reads, yielding one entry per CDR3 protein. The repertoire holds 1.5 million to 2 million distinct CDR3 sequences, 28% seen once, with less than 9.5% in the top ten. Sample: blood. Receptors originate from a woman younger than 45 in good health.

This clonotype was seen only once. J is TRBJ2-1 and V is TRBV29-1; 10 bases align to TRBD2. Germline CDR1 SQVTM, CDR2 ANQGSEA. This CDR3 spans 15 amino acids. The J segment lost 9 bases and the V segment lost 4 bases, leaving 12 bases of the junction unmatched. CDR3 loop: CSVVQALAGASEQFF. In DNA form, the CDR3 reads TGCAGCGTTGTCCAGGCTCTAGCGGGAGCTAGTGAGCAGTTCTTC.

The chain has TRBV6-5 and TRBJ2-3; perhaps TRBD1 as D (5 bases). Between the trimmed V and J ends, which lost 6 bases and 0 bases, there was a span of 13 bases. The CDR3 loop spans 15 amino acids. Germline lookup yields CDR1 MNHEY and CDR2 SVGAGI. The CDR3 bases are TGTGCCAGCAGCACAGGACGATATAGCACAGATACGCAGTATTTT. Translating gives CASSTGRYSTDTQYF.

In regard to this clonotype: A read error is possible here, since a much larger clone lies one base away. The V and J genes are TRBV5-1 and TRBJ2-7; D is uncertain. This CDR3 spans 12 amino acids. V shed 4 bases and J shed 7 bases, with 12 bases lying between them. CDR1 is SGHRS and CDR2 is YFSETQ in the germline V gene. CDR3 in DNA: TGCGCCAGCAGCATAACAAGGATTGAGCAGTACTTC. Translated, it gives CASSITRIEQYF.

This chain connects TRBV6-4 to TRBJ2-3; D is unclear. This CDR3 is built from 13 residues. V dropped 4 bases and J dropped 5 bases, with 10 bases sitting between them. Germline V gives CDR1 MRHNA, CDR2 SNTAGT. The CDR3 nucleotides read TGTGCCAGCAGTGCGATTGGTGGAGATACGCAGTATTTT. This translates into CASSAIGGDTQYF.

This clonotype was counted a few times. The J gene is TRBJ2-7, the V gene TRBV25-1; 10 bases match TRBD1. In germline, CDR1 is MGHDK, CDR2 SYGVNS. The CDR3 is 12 residues long. As DNA, the CDR3 is TGTGCGGCGGGACAGGGGAGGAACGAGCAGTACTTC. Protein sequence: CAAGQGRNEQYF.

This clonotype was recorded at least ten times. V and J are TRBV28 and TRBJ2-7, with 7 nucleotides matching TRBD1. Losses at the gene ends were 7 bases for V and 0 bases for J; bases not matched to a gene: 12. CDR1 and CDR2 from the germline V gene are MDHEN and SYDVKM. The CDR3 totals 16 residues. The CDR3 DNA follows: TGTGCCAGCAATTCCGTTGGGACAGAAAACTCCTACGAGCAGTACTTC. It is translated as CASNSVGTENSYEQYF.

The chain links TRBV7-3 to TRBJ2-3, with D tentatively TRBD1 or TRBD2 (5 bases each). Trimming shortened V by 5 bases and J by 4 bases, and 16 bases separated the two germline ends. This CDR3 region has 15 residues. Germline V CDR1 and CDR2: SGHTA, FQGTGA. CDR3 protein: CASSPGTSKSDTQYF. The CDR3 DNA reads TGTGCCAGCAGCCCCGGGACGTCCAAGTCAGATACGCAGTATTTT.

V is TRBV7-9 and J is TRBJ2-1, with TRBD2 identical over 8 bases. The CDR3 runs to 16 residues. V shed 5 bases, J shed 6 bases, and the junction held 12 bases outside the gene matches. Germline assignment: CDR1 SEHNR and CDR2 FQNEAQ (reference sequence). CDR3 loop: CASSPRERGGLNEQFF. CDR3 DNA: TGTGCCAGCAGCCCCCGAGAACGGGGGGGCCTCAATGAGCAGTTCTTC.

Comment on this clonotype: Its ends do not fully match the called genes, so a read error is possible. The chain has TRBV12-3 or TRBV12-4 and TRBJ2-3; D gene ambiguous. CDR3 length equals 15 residues. DNA for the CDR3: TGTGCCAGCAGTTTTCAGGCAGTGAGCACAGATGCGCAGTATTTT. Its translation is CASSFQAVSTDAQYF.

This clonotype was counted between two and nine times. The V and J genes are TRBV20-1 and TRBJ2-1; 11 bases fit TRBD2. In germline, CDR1 is DFQATT, CDR2 SNEGSKA (reference sequence). The CDR3 has 15 amino acids. Trimming at V came to 6 bases and at J to 0 bases, leaving 4 bases not matched to a gene. The CDR3 coding sequence is TGCAGTGCCGTAGGACTAGCGGGCTCCTACAATGAGCAGTTCTTC. Encoded protein: CSAVGLAGSYNEQFF.

The chain employs TRBV7-9 and TRBJ2-7, with unresolved D. The V end was cut by 5 bases, the J end by 5 bases, with 10 bases between. The germline V gene encodes CDR1 SEHNR and CDR2 FQNEAQ (reference sequence). The CDR3 spans 12 residues. CDR3 loop: CASSLESDEQYF. The CDR3 DNA sequence: TGTGCCAGCAGCCTGGAATCAGACGAGCAGTACTTC.

CDR3 sequence reads: CASPLGTNNEQFF. The DNA for the CDR3 is TGTGCCAGCCCACTCGGCACAAACAATGAGCAGTTCTTC. This sequence joins TRBV18 and TRBJ2-1, with no clear D. Germline V gene lookup returns CDR1 KGHSH and CDR2 LQKENI. CDR3 length: 13 amino acids. V was cut by 8 bases and J by 5 bases, with 13 bases left in between.

This clonotype was counted between two and nine times. This sequence joins TRBV7-9 and TRBJ1-5, with D perhaps TRBD1 (6 bases). V lost 4 bases and J 4 bases, leaving 14 bases between the germline ends. This CDR3 has 15 amino acids. Germline CDR1 SEHNR, CDR2 FQNEAQ (reference sequence). This chain's CDR3 is CASSSLGQPNQPQHF. The CDR3 DNA follows: TGTGCCAGCAGCTCGCTAGGACAGCCGAATCAGCCCCAGCATTTT.

The chain uses TRBV9 and TRBJ2-1, with a tentative D call TRBD2 (5 bases). Trimming took 0 bases from V and 11 from J, leaving 6 bases between them. In germline, CDR1 is SGDLS, CDR2 YYNGEE. The CDR3 loop spans 11 amino acids. CDR3 protein: CASSVGGQQFF. The CDR3 region has the DNA TGTGCCAGCAGCGTAGGAGGGCAGCAGTTCTTC.

This clonotype appeared many times. The chain is built from TRBV11-2 and TRBJ1-2; no clear D. From germline, CDR1 is SGHAT and CDR2 FQNNGV. Trimming removed 3 bases at V and 2 bases at J, with 10 bases between. The CDR3 length is 14 residues. CDR3 sequence reads: CASSFSDSNYGYTF. The DNA of the CDR3 is TGTGCCAGCAGCTTCTCAGACTCGAACTATGGCTACACCTTC.

This clonotype was observed a handful of times. With a much larger clone just one base away, this may be a read error. This chain uses TRBV20-1 with TRBJ2-7; D unclear. Trimming left V 0 bases short and J 7 bases short, with 10 bases between. Germline CDR1 DFQATT, CDR2 SNEGSKA (reference sequence). This CDR3 has 12 residues. The DNA of the CDR3 is TGCAGTGCTAGAGATCTGGATAATGAGCAGTACTTC. Residues: CSARDLDNEQYF.

This clonotype was seen a few times. V usage is TRBV5-1 and J usage is TRBJ2-3; D gene unclear. Germline V gene data show CDR1 as SGHRS and CDR2 as YFSETQ. The CDR3 has 15 amino acids. Trimming left V 5 bases short and J 4 bases short, with 17 bases between. The CDR3, as DNA: TGCGCCAGCAGACCCGACCGTCCGGGCCCAGATACGCAGTATTTT. Protein: CASRPDRPGPDTQYF.

The chain combines TRBV2 with TRBJ2-7, with D possibly being TRBD1 (6 bases). This CDR3 comprises 12 residues. Germline V gives CDR1 SNHLY, CDR2 FYNNEI. V was shortened by 6 bases and J by 9 bases, with 15 bases between the two germline ends. CDR3 in amino acids: CASRPQGRGQYF. CDR3 bases: TGTGCCAGCAGACCACAGGGAAGGGGGCAGTACTTC.

The chain couples TRBV7-3 to TRBJ2-7; D remains ambiguous. The germline V and J ends were trimmed by 5 bases and 7 bases, with 21 bases remaining between them. The CDR3 length is 15 residues. The germline V gene has CDR1 SGHTA and CDR2 FQGTGA. CDR3 loop: CASSPQAHPNNEQYF. CDR3 in DNA: TGTGCCAGCAGCCCCCAAGCCCACCCCAACAATGAGCAGTACTTC.

This clonotype was recorded many times. CDR3 residues: CASSLSRYEQYF. The CDR3 nucleotides read TGTGCCAGCAGTTTATCGAGATACGAGCAGTACTTC. The chain combines TRBV28 with TRBJ2-7, with D hard to call. The CDR3 extends over 12 amino acids. CDR1 and CDR2 from the germline V gene are MDHEN and SYDVKM. V lost 1 base and J lost 4, with 5 bases in between.

This clonotype was observed a few times. The V and J genes are TRBV5-1 and TRBJ2-5; 7 nucleotides match TRBD1. V shed 2 bases, J shed 4 bases, and the junction held 8 bases outside the gene matches. The germline V gene has CDR1 SGHRS and CDR2 YFSETQ. The CDR3 has 15 amino acids. CDR3 amino acids: CASSLQGNQGETQYF. CDR3 in DNA: TGCGCCAGCAGCTTACAGGGGAACCAAGGAGAGACCCAGTACTTC.